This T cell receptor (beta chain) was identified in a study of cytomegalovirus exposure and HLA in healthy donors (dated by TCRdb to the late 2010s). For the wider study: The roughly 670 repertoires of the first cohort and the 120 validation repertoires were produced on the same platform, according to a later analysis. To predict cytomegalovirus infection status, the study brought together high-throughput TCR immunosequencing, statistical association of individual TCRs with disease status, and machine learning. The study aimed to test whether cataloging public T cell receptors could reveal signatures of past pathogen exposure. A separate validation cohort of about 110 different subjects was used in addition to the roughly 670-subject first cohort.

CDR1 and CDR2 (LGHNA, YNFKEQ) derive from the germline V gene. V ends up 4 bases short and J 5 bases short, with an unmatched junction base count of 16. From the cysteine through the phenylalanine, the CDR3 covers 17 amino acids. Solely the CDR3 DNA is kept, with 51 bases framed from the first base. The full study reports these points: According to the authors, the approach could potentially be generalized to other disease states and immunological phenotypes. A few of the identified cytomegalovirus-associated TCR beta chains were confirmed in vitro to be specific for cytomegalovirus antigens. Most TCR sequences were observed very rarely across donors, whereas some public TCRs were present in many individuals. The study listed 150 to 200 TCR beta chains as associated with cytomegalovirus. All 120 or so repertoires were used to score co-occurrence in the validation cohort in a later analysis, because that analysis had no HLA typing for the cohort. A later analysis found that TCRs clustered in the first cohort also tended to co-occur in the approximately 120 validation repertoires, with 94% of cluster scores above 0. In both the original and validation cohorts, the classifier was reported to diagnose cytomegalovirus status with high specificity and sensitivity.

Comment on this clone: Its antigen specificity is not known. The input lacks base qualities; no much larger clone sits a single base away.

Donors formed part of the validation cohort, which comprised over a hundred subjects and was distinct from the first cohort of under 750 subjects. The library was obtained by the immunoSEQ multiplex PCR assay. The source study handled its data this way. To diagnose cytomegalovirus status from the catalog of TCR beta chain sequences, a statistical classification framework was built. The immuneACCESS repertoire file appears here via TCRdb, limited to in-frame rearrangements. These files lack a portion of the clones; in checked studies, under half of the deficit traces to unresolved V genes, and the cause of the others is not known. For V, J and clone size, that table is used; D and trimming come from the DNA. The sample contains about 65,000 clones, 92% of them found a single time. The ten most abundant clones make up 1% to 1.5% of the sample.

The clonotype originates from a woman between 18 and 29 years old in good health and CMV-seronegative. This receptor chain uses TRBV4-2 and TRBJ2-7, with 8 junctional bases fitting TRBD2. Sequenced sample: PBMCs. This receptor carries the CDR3 CASSPGGREGLVHEQYF. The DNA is TGTGCCAGCAGCCCTGGCGGTCGGGAGGGCCTCGTCCACGAGCAGTACTTC.